This T cell receptor (beta chain) was sequenced during a study of cytomegalovirus exposure and HLA in healthy donors. Study observations and caveats: TRBV6-2, TRBV6-3 and some other V segments were unresolvable in 87-base-pair reads.

A note on this clone: Its target is unknown.

The PCR contained 60 Vbeta and 13 Jbeta primers. Assay: immunoSEQ multiplex PCR; the TCRdb copy retains only in-frame clones and omits some. The sample totals 70,000 or so clones. V gave up 4 bases and J gave up 2 bases; unmatched junction bases: 11. The germline V gene has CDR1 SGDLS and CDR2 YYNGEE. The CDR3 extends over 16 amino acids. The sequenced sample consisted of PBMCs. This receptor was identified in a boy younger than 18 in good health and CMV-seronegative. J is TRBJ2-7 and V is TRBV9, with TRBD2 matching 8 bases. CDR3 sequence reads: CASSPDGTRVTYEQYF. The CDR3 DNA reads as TGTGCCAGCAGCCCAGACGGGACTAGGGTAACCTACGAGCAGTACTTC.